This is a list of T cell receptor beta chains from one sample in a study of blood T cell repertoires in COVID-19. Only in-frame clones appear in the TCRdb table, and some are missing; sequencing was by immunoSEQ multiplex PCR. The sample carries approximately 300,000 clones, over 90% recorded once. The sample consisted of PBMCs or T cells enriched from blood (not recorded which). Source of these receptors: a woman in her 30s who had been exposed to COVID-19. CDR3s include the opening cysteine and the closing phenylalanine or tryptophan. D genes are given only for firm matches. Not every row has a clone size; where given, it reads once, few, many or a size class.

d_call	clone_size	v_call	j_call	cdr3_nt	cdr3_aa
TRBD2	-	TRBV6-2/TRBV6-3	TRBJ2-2	TGTGCCAGCAGTAAGACTAGCGGGATAAACACCGGGGAGCTGTTTTTT	CASSKTSGINTGELFF
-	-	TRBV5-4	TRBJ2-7	TGTGCCAGCAGCTTGGCGGGGTCTACCTACGAGCAGTACTTC	CASSLAGSTYEQYF
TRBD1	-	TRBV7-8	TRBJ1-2	TGTGCCAGCAGCTCAACCTCCAGGGGGGCTGGAGGCTACACCTTC	CASSSTSRGAGGYTF
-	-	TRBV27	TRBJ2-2	TGTGCCAGCAGTCTTTACACCGGGGAGCTGTTTTTT	CASSLYTGELFF
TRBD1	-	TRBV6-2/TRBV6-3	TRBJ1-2	TGTGCCAGCAGCCCCAGAGGGGGCGATGGCTACACCTTC	CASSPRGGDGYTF
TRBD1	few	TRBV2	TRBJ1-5	TGTGCCAGCAGTGAAGCGTTATCTTTGGATTGGAGACAGGGCAACAATCAGCCCCAGCATTTT	CASSEALSLDWRQGNNQPQHF
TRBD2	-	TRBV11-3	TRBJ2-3	TGTGCCAGCAGCATCAGGACTAGCGGTAGCACAGATACGCAGTATTTT	CASSIRTSGSTDTQYF
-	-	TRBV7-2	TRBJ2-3	TGTGCCACCGCGCCGGGGAGGCCCCCAGATACGCAGTATTTT	CATAPGRPPDTQYF
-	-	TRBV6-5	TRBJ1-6	TGTGCCAGCAGATTAACCGAGGGCCATAATTCACCCCTCCACTTT	CASRLTEGHNSPLHF
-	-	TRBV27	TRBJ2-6	TGTGCCAGCAGTTTTAGGTCAGCGACTTATATCTCTGGGGCCAACGTCCTGACTTTC	CASSFRSATYISGANVLTF
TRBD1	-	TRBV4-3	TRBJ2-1	TGCGCCAGCAGTCGGGACAGGGGCCGTTACAATGAGCAGTTCTTC	CASSRDRGRYNEQFF
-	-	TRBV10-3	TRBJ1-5	TGTGCCATCAGTGGACAGGGCAATCAGCCCCAGCATTTT	CAISGQGNQPQHF
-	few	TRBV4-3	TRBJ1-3	TGCGCCAGCAGCCCTAGGGAGCGTAGTAGTACCATATATTTT	CASSPRERSSTIYF
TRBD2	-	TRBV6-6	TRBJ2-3	TGTGCCAGCAATGAACCGACTAGCGGGGAGGATACGCAGTATTTT	CASNEPTSGEDTQYF
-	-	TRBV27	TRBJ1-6	TGTGCCAGCAGTTTTGGACAGCCCAATTCACCCCTCCACTTT	CASSFGQPNSPLHF